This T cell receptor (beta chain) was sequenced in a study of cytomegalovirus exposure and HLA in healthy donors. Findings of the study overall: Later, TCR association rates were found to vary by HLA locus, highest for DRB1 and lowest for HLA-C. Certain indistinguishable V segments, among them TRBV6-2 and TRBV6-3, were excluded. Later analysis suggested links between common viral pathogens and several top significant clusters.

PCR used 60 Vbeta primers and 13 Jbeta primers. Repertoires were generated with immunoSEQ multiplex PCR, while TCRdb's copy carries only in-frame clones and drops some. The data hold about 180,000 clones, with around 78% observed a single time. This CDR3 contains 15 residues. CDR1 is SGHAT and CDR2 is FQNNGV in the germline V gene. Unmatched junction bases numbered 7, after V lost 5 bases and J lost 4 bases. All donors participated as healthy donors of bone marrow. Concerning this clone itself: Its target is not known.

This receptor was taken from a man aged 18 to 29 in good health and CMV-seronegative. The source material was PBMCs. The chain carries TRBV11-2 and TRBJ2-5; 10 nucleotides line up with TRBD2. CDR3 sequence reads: CASSPVVAGGETQYF. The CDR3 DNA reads TGTGCCAGCAGCCCTGTGGTAGCGGGAGGAGAGACCCAGTACTTC.